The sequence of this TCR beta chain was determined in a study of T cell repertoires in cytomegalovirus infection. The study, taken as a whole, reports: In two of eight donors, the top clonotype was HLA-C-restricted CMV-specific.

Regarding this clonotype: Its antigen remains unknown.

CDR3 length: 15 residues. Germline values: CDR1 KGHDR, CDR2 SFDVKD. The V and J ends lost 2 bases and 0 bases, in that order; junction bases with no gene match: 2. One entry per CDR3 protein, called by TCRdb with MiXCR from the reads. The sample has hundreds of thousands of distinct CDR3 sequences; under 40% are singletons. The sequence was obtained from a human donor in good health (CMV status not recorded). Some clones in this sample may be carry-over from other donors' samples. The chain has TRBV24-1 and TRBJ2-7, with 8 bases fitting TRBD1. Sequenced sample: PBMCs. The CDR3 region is CATSDSGTGSYEQYF. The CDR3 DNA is TGTGCCACCAGTGATTCCGGGACAGGCTCCTACGAGCAGTACTTC.